Listed here is a single T cell receptor (beta chain). These data come from a study of cytomegalovirus exposure and HLA in healthy donors. Study details: About 200 million T cells yielded approximately 100 million unique TCR beta sequences, as an earlier analysis found.

PCR used 60 Vbeta primers and 13 Jbeta primers. Profiled with immunoSEQ multiplex PCR; TCRdb holds only in-frame clones, not every one. With over 90,000 clones in the sample, the ten largest clones hold about 3.2%. The CDR3 contains 13 residues. The V end lost 8 bases, the J end lost 4 bases, and 11 bases lay between the germline ends. CDR1 and CDR2 (germline): MNHNS, SASEGT. This rearrangement joins TRBV6-1 to TRBJ1-4, with D hard to call. The receptor comes from a man aged 40-49 years in good health and CMV-seronegative. The sequenced material came from PBMCs. Here the CDR3 reads CASWEAGNEKLFF. Here the CDR3 DNA reads TGTGCCAGCTGGGAAGCCGGTAATGAAAAACTGTTTTTT.